This is a list of T cell receptor beta chains from one sample in a study of T cells in Graves' hyperthyroidism and ophthalmopathy. A single record per CDR3 protein comes from TCRdb applying MiXCR to the multiplex PCR reads. Of nearly 750,000 distinct CDR3 sequences in the sample, roughly a third were seen once. The sequencing sample was made of blood. Every receptor here comes from a woman between 35 and 50 years old with Graves' hyperthyroidism. Both conserved end residues are part of each CDR3. The order of the fields is V gene, J gene, clone size, CDR3 length, D gene, CDR3 protein, CDR3 DNA. D genes are given only for firm matches. Clone size is stated in some rows and not others, as once, few, many or a class when expanded.

TRBV6-5,TRBJ1-4,few,14,NA,CASSYGQVNEKLFF,TGTGCCAGCAGTTACGGGCAGGTCAATGAAAAACTGTTTTTT
TRBV4-3,TRBJ1-2,NA,16,TRBD1,CASSQDFDRGRGGYTF,TGCGCCAGCAGCCAAGATTTTGACAGGGGGCGAGGAGGCTACACCTTC
TRBV7-6,TRBJ1-2,many,17,TRBD1,CASSSLGQGAGGYGYTF,TGTGCCAGCAGCTCATTAGGACAGGGGGCTGGGGGCTATGGCTACACCTTC
TRBV24-1,TRBJ2-3,NA,16,NA,CATSDLKFGGRDTQYF,TGTGCCACCAGTGATTTAAAGTTTGGGGGGCGAGATACGCAGTATTTT
TRBV9,TRBJ2-2,NA,14,NA,CASSDTGNTGELFF,TGTGCCAGCAGCGACACAGGGAACACCGGGGAGCTGTTTTTT
TRBV15,TRBJ2-7,many,14,NA,CATSARQGGYEQYF,TGTGCCACCAGCGCCCGACAGGGAGGCTACGAGCAGTACTTC
TRBV19,TRBJ1-5,many,13,NA,CASSNRPNQPQHF,TGTGCCAGTTCTAACCGGCCGAATCAGCCCCAGCATTTT
TRBV20-1,TRBJ2-1,NA,15,NA,CSAPKRLETHNEQFF,TGCAGTGCCCCAAAACGACTAGAGACCCACAATGAGCAGTTCTTC
TRBV5-5,TRBJ1-1,NA,15,NA,CASSPTIARDTEAFF,TGTGCCAGCAGCCCGACCATTGCTCGAGACACTGAAGCTTTCTTT
TRBV5-1,TRBJ2-7,NA,14,TRBD1,CASSLIRDRAKQYF,TGTGCCAGCAGCCTAATCCGGGACAGGGCGAAGCAGTACTTC
TRBV7-9,TRBJ1-3,NA,15,NA,CASSSGGESGNTIYF,TGTGCCAGCAGCTCGGGGGGCGAATCTGGAAACACCATATATTTT
TRBV4-3,TRBJ2-7,NA,16,TRBD1,CASSQEVVTGSYEQYF,TGCGCCAGCAGCCAAGAGGTAGTGACAGGGTCCTACGAGCAGTACTTC
TRBV5-6,TRBJ1-2,NA,16,TRBD1,CASSMPGQGLNYGYTF,TGTGCCAGCAGCATGCCGGGACAGGGCCTTAACTATGGCTACACCTTC
TRBV20-1,TRBJ2-3,few,17,TRBD2,CSAIGLAGGSSTDTQYF,TGCAGTGCAATAGGACTAGCGGGGGGCTCTAGCACAGATACGCAGTATTTT
TRBV19,TRBJ1-4,NA,15,NA,CASSMGQVKNEKLFF,TGTGCCAGTAGTATGGGGCAGGTTAAAAATGAAAAACTGTTTTTT
TRBV4-3,TRBJ2-7,NA,14,NA,CASSQRWGEYEQYF,TGCGCCAGCAGCCAAAGGTGGGGCGAATACGAGCAGTACTTC
TRBV7-2,TRBJ1-1,NA,16,NA,CASSLWDLSMNTEAFF,TGTGCCAGCAGTTTATGGGACCTCAGCATGAACACTGAAGCTTTCTTT
TRBV19,TRBJ1-1,NA,15,NA,CASSPSLATTDEAFF,TGTGCCAGTAGTCCGAGCCTAGCCACTACAGATGAAGCTTTCTTT
TRBV14,TRBJ1-6,many,14,TRBD1,CASSMDRENSPLHF,TGTGCCAGCAGTATGGACAGGGAGAATTCACCCCTCCACTTT
TRBV12-3/TRBV12-4,TRBJ1-5,few,15,TRBD1,CASSHGTAYNQPQHF,TGTGCCAGCAGCCATGGGACAGCGTACAATCAGCCCCAGCATTTT
TRBV7-8,TRBJ1-5,few,16,NA,CASSPSPSGKRQPQHF,TGTGCCAGCTCGCCATCCCCGTCGGGGAAAAGACAGCCCCAGCATTTT
TRBV27,TRBJ1-1,NA,17,NA,CASSLYYGGQPNTEAFF,TGTGCCAGCAGTTTATATTACGGAGGACAGCCTAACACTGAAGCTTTCTTT
TRBV30,TRBJ1-2,few,12,NA,CAWSVFDYGYTF,TGTGCCTGGAGTGTATTTGACTATGGCTACACCTTC
TRBV4-3,TRBJ1-5,many,15,NA,CASSSEQGGNQPQHF,TGCGCCAGCTCGTCAGAACAGGGTGGGAATCAGCCCCAGCATTTT
TRBV7-9,TRBJ1-1,few,15,NA,CASSLARAYSTEAFF,TGTGCCAGCAGCCTGGCGAGGGCTTATAGCACTGAAGCTTTCTTT
TRBV19,TRBJ1-2,NA,15,TRBD1,CASSSMGQGNYGYTF,TGTGCCAGTAGTAGTATGGGACAGGGGAACTATGGCTACACCTTC
TRBV15,TRBJ2-6,many,18,TRBD1,CATSRASEGAAGANVLTF,TGTGCCACCAGCAGAGCCAGTGAGGGGGCTGCTGGGGCCAACGTCCTGACTTTC
TRBV7-9,TRBJ1-2,NA,13,NA,CASSLASGLRYTF,TGTGCCAGCAGCTTAGCGTCGGGCCTACGCTACACCTTC
TRBV6-5,TRBJ1-4,few,16,TRBD1,CASSYSETGAREKLFF,TGTGCCAGCAGTTACTCTGAGACAGGGGCGCGCGAAAAACTGTTTTTT